This entry features one T cell receptor beta chain sequence. The data derive from a study of OX40 agonist ivuxolimab in advanced cancers. Clones were sequenced by immunoSEQ multiplex PCR, and TCRdb holds only the in-frame ones, with some missing. The sample includes over 75,000 clones, 85% to 95% of them seen just once. This CDR3 contains 13 residues. The germline V gene has CDR1 SGHNT and CDR2 YYREEE (reference sequence). The V gene lost 2 bases and the J gene lost 2 bases, with 8 bases spanning the gap. Patients who had autoimmune disease history or got systemic immunosuppression were left out. This TCR was sampled from an adult with an advanced solid tumor such as melanoma, head and neck, liver or kidney cancer. This chain uses TRBV5-4 with TRBJ2-7; no clear D. The sequenced sample was CD4+ or CD8+ T cells sorted from blood, obtained in a trial of the OX40 agonist ivuxolimab. This CDR3 reads CASSLGRTYEQYF. In DNA form, the CDR3 reads TGTGCCAGCAGCTTAGGCCGGACCTACGAGCAGTACTTC.